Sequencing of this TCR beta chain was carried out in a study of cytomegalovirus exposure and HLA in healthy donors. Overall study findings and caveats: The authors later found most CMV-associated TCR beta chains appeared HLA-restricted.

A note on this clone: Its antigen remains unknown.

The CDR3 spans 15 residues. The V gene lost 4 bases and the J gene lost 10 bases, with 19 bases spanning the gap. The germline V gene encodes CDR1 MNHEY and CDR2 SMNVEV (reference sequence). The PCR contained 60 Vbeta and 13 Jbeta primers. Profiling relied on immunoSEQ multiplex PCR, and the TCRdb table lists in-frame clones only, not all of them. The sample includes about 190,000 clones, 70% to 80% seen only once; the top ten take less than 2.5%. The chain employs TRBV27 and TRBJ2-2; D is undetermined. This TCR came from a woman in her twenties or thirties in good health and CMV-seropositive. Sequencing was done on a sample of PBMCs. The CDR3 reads CASSSTEAPEEELFF. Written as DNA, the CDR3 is TGTGCCAGCAGTTCCACCGAGGCCCCTGAGGAGGAGCTGTTTTTT.